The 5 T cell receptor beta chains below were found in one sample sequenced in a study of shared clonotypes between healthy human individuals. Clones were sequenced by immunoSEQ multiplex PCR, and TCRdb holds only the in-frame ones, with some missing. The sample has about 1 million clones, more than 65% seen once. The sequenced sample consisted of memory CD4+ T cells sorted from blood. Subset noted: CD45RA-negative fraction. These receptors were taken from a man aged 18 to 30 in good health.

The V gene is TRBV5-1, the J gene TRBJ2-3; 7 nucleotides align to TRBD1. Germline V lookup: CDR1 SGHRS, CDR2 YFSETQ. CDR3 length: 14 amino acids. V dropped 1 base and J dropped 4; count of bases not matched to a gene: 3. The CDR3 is CASSLRQGADTQYF. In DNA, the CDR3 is TGCGCCAGCAGCTTGCGGCAGGGGGCAGATACGCAGTATTTT.

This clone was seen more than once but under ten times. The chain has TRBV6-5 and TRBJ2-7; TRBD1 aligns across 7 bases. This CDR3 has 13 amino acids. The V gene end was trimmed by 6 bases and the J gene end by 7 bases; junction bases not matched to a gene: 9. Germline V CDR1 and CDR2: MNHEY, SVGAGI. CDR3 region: CASRRGQLGEQYF. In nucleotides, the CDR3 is TGTGCCAGCAGAAGGGGGCAGCTGGGGGAGCAGTACTTC.

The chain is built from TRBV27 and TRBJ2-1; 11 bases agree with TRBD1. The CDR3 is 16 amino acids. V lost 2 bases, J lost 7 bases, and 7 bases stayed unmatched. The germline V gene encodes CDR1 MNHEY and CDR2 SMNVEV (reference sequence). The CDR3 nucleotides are TGTGCCAGCAGTTTAAACGGACAGGGGGCCTCAAATGAGCAGTTCTTC. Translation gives CASSLNGQGASNEQFF.

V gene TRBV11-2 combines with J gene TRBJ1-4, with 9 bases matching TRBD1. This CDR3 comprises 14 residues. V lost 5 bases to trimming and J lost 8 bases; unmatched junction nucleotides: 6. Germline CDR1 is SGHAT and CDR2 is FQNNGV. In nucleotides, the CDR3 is TGTGCCAGCAGCACAACAGGGACAGGGGAAAAACTGTTTTTT. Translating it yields CASSTTGTGEKLFF.

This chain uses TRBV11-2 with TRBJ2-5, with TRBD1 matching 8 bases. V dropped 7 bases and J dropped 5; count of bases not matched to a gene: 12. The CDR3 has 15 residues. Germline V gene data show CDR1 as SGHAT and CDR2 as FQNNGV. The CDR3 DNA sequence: TGTGCCAGCACCTTGACAGGGGCACGAAGGGAGACCCAGTACTTC. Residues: CASTLTGARRETQYF.